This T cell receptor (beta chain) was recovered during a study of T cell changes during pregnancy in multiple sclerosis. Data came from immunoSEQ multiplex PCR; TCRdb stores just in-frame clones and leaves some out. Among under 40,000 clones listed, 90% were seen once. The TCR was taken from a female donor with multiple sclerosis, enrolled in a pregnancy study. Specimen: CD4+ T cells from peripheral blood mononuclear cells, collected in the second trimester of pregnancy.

CDR3 nucleotide sequence: TGCGCCAGCAGCTTGCAGGGCGGAAACACCATATATTTT. Translation gives CASSLQGGNTIYF. V is TRBV5-1 and J is TRBJ1-3; D is perhaps TRBD1 (5 bases). The germline V and J ends were trimmed by 1 base and 4 bases, with 6 bases remaining between them. The germline V gene has CDR1 SGHRS and CDR2 YFSETQ. This CDR3 comprises 13 residues.